Sequencing of this T cell receptor (beta chain) was carried out in a study of blood T cells in healthy people across ages. Every donor provided roughly 9.1 milliliters of peripheral blood. Samples each yielded at least 6 micrograms of total RNA. Only a few counts were recorded for this clonotype. Its antigen is undetermined. Study findings and constraints: Roughly linear age-related decline in beta diversity appeared, significant by age around 36.

V lost 1 base and J 5 bases, leaving 13 bases between the germline ends. The V gene's germline CDR1 is SGHTA and CDR2 FQGNSA. The CDR3 has 15 residues. A second PCR of 7 to 11 cycles used a sample-barcoded 5' primer and a J-beta primer mix. Each of the cDNA molecules was tagged by a template-switch adaptor with 12 random nucleotides. TCRdb fed the 5' RACE reads into MiXCR, producing one record per CDR3 protein. The repertoire includes around 940,000 distinct CDR3 sequences, roughly 51% of them detected once, and about 20% sits in the top ten. This TCR was recovered from a woman in her sixties or seventies in good health. Source material: blood. The rearrangement joins TRBV7-2 to TRBJ2-3; D might be TRBD2 (5 bases). The CDR3 reads CASSLEARRGDTQYF. In DNA form, the CDR3 reads TGTGCCAGCAGCTTAGAGGCTCGCCGGGGAGATACGCAGTATTTT.